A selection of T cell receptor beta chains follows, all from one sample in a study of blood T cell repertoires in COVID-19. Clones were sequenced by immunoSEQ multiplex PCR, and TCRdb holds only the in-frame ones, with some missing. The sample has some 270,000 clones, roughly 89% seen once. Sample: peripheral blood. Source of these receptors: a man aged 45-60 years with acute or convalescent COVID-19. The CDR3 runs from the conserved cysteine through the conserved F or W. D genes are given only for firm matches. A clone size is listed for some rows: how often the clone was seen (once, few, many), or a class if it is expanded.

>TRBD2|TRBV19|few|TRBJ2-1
TGTGCCAGTAAACTAGCGGGCAGGTTTGAGCAGTTCTTC
CASKLAGRFEQFF
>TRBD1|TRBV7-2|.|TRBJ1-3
TGTGCCAGCAGCATAAAAACAGGGGCTGGAAACACCATATATTTT
CASSIKTGAGNTIYF
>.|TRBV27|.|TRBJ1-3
TGTGCCAGCAAGGGGGTGGGAGTTGGAAACACCATATATTTT
CASKGVGVGNTIYF
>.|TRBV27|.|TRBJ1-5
TGTGCCAGCAGTATACGCGGCAATCAGCCCCAGCATTTT
CASSIRGNQPQHF
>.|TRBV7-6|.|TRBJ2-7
TGTGCCAGCAGCCCCTTCGGGGGACCCCTCGAGGAGCAGTACTTC
CASSPFGGPLEEQYF
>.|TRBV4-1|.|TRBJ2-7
TGCGCCAGCAGCCTCGGAGGCTACGATGAGCAGTACTTC
CASSLGGYDEQYF
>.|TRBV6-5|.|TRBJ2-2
TGTGCCAGCACCCTCTACGGGGAGCTGTTTTTT
CASTLYGELFF
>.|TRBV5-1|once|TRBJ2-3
TGCGCCAGCAGCCCCGACTCCCCTATAGGAGATACGCAGTATTTT
CASSPDSPIGDTQYF
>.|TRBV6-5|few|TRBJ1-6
TGTGCCAGCAGTTCTAGGAGCAATAATTCACCCCTCCACTTT
CASSSRSNNSPLHF
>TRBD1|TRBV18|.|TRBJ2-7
TGTGCCAGCTCACCCTGGGACAGGGGATCCTACGAGCAGTACTTC
CASSPWDRGSYEQYF
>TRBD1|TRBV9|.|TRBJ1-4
TGTGCCAGCAGCGTAGCTGTACAGGGGGGTGAAAAACTGTTTTTT
CASSVAVQGGEKLFF
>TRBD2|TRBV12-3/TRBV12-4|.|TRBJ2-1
TGTGCCAGCAGTCACCGGGAGGGTGAGCAGTTCTTC
CASSHREGEQFF
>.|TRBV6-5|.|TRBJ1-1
TGTGCCAGCACTCTCGGGGGAGACACTGAAGCTTTCTTT
CASTLGGDTEAFF
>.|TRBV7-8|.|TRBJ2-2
TGTGCCAGCAGCTTAGCCCCTGGCCGGGGGGCGGGCACCGGGGAGCTGTTTTTT
CASSLAPGRGAGTGELFF
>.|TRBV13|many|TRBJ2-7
TGTGCCAGCAGCTTAGTGGGAGCTAGCTCCTACGAGCAGTACTTC
CASSLVGASSYEQYF
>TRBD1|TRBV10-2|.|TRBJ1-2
TGCGCCAGCAGTGAGGCCGGGACAGGGGATGCCTATGGCTACACCTTC
CASSEAGTGDAYGYTF
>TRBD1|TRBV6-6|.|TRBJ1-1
TGTGCCAGCCAGGACAGGGCTATCATGAACACTGAAGCTTTCTTT
CASQDRAIMNTEAFF
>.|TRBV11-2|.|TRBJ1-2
TGTGCCAGCAGCTTATGGGGAGCTAACTATGGCTACACCTTC
CASSLWGANYGYTF
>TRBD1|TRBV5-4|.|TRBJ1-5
TGTGCCAGCAGCTTGGTCCCCGGGACAGACAATCAGCCCCAGCATTTT
CASSLVPGTDNQPQHF
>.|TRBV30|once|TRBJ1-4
TGTGCCTGGTCCCTGGCCGGGGGTCGAAATGAAAAACTGTTTTTT
CAWSLAGGRNEKLFF
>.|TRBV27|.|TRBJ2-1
TGTGCCAGCAGTCTGACACACCCCACCTACAATGAGCAGTTCTTC
CASSLTHPTYNEQFF
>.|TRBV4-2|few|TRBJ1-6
TGTGCCAGCAGCCAAGATTTCGGGTCACCCCTCCACTTT
CASSQDFGSPLHF
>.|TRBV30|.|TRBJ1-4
TGTGCCTGGAGTGTTGGAGGGGCTGAATATGAAAAACTGTTTTTT
CAWSVGGAEYEKLFF
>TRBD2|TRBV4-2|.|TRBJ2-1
TGTGCCAGCAGCCAAGCGCTAGCGGGGGGAGTGGATGAGCAGTTCTTC
CASSQALAGGVDEQFF
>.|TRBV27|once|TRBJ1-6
TGTGCCAGCAGTTTATCGGGCCTCCGCTCACCCCTCCACTTT
CASSLSGLRSPLHF
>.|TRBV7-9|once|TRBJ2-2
TGTGCCAGCAGTATCACTCAAACCGGGGAGCTGTTTTTT
CASSITQTGELFF
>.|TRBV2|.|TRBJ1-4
TGTGCCAGCACCCGTACAGGGTTTGAAAAACTGTTTTTT
CASTRTGFEKLFF
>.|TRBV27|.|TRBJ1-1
TGTGCCGTCGGGAGGTACACTGAAGCTTTCTTT
CAVGRYTEAFF
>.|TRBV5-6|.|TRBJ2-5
TGTGCCAGCAGCTCCCGCCTCTTGGGGGGAGAGACCCAGTACTTC
CASSSRLLGGETQYF
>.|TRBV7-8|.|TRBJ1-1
TGTGCCAGCAGCTTAGCCTCCGCAGGAACTGAAGCTTTCTTT
CASSLASAGTEAFF
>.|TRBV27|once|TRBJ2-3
TGTGCCAGCACTCCCCGCGCGGACACAGATACGCAGTATTTT
CASTPRADTDTQYF
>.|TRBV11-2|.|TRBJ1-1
TGTGCCACCCTAGGTAGTGAAGCTTTCTTT
CATLGSEAFF
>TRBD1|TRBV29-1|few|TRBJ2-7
TGCAGCGTTCACAGGGGGTCACCCTACGAGCAGTACTTC
CSVHRGSPYEQYF
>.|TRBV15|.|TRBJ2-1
TGTGCCACCAGCAGACGGGATGGTGAGCAGTTCTTC
CATSRRDGEQFF
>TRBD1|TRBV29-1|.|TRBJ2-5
TGCAGCGTCGGACAGGGTGAAGAGACCCAGTACTTC
CSVGQGEETQYF
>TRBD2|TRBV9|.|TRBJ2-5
TGTGCCAGCAGCGCCGTAATAGCGGGGAAAGAGACCCAGTACTTC
CASSAVIAGKETQYF
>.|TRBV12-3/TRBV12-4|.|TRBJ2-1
TGTGCCAGCAGGGAGACTCTTTACAATGAGCAGTTCTTC
CASRETLYNEQFF
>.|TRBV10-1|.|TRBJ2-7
TGCGCCAGCAGTGAGTTGTACTCCTACGAGCAGTACTTC
CASSELYSYEQYF
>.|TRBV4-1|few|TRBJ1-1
TGCGCCAGCAGCCGAGTGGTAACAGGGTTCCGTGAAAGGCCCGAAGCTTTCTTT
CASSRVVTGFRERPEAFF
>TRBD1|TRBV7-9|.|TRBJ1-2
TGTGCCAGCAGCTTTGGGACAGGGACCAACTATGGCTACACCTTC
CASSFGTGTNYGYTF
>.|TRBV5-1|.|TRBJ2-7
TGCGCCAGCAGCTTGGGAAACAGGGGAGGTTACGAGCAGTACTTC
CASSLGNRGGYEQYF
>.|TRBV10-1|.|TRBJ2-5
TGCGCCAGCAGTGTGCGGCCTGAAGAGACCCAGTACTTC
CASSVRPEETQYF
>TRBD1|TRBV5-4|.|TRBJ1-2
TGTGCCAGCAGCTTGGGGCAGGGGGCGGAATATGGCTACACCTTC
CASSLGQGAEYGYTF
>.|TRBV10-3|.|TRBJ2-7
TGTGCCATCAGTGAGCGGGTTTACGAGCAGTACTTC
CAISERVYEQYF
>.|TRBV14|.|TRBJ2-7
TGTGCCAGCAGCCAAGTAGACCTTACGGCGGGCTCCTACGAGCAGTACTTC
CASSQVDLTAGSYEQYF
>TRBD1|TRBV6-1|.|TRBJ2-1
TGTGCCAGCAGTGAGCAGGGCAGGGGGCGATCTGAGCAGTTCTTC
CASSEQGRGRSEQFF
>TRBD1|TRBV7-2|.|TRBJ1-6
TGTGCCAGCAGCTTGGGACAGGGGATTTCACCCCTCCACTTT
CASSLGQGISPLHF
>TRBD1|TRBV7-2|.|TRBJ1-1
TGTGCCAGCAGCTTTCTGTCAGGGGGCACGAACACTGAAGCTTTCTTT
CASSFLSGGTNTEAFF
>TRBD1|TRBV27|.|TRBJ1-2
TGTGCCATCGCGCCGGGACAGGGACATGGCTACACCTTC
CAIAPGQGHGYTF
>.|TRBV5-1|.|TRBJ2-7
TGCGCCAGCAGCTTGGCAAGTTTAGAGAGCTACGAGCAGTACTTC
CASSLASLESYEQYF
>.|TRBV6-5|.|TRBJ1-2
TGTGCCAGCAGGCTAGATCAGGGGAGCTATGGCTACACCTTC
CASRLDQGSYGYTF
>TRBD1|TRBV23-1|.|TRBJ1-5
TGCGCCAGCGGACAGGAGTGTAATCAGCCCCAGCATTTT
CASGQECNQPQHF
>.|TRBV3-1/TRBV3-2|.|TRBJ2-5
TGTGCCAGCAGCCAAGAGGCGGGCCGGGAGACCCAGTACTTC
CASSQEAGRETQYF
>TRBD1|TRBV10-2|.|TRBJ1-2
TGCGCCAGCGCACAGGGGGATGATGGCTACACCTTC
CASAQGDDGYTF
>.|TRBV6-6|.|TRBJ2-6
TGTGCCAGCTGGCCGGCAGGGGAGACTGGGGCCAACGTCCTGACTTTC
CASWPAGETGANVLTF
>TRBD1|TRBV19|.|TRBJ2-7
TGTGCCAGTAGTACCCAGGGACAGGGGTTCCTGCAGTACTTC
CASSTQGQGFLQYF